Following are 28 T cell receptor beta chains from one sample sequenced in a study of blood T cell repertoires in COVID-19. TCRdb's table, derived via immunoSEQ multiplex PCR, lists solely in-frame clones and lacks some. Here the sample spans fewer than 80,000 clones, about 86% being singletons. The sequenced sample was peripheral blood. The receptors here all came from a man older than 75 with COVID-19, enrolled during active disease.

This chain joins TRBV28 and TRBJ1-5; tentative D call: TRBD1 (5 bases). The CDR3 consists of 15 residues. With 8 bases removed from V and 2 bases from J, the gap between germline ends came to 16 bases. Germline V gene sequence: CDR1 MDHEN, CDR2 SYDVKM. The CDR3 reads CASHGPFRGNQPQHF. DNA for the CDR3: TGTGCCAGCCACGGCCCCTTCAGGGGCAATCAGCCCCAGCATTTT.

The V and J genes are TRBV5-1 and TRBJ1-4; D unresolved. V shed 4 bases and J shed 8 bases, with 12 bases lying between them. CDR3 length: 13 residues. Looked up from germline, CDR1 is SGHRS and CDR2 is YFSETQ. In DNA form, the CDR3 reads TGCGCCAGCAGCGTGGACGGAGACGAAAAACTGTTTTTT. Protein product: CASSVDGDEKLFF. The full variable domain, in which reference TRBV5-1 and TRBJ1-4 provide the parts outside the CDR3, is KAGVTQTPRYLIKTRGQQVTLSCSPISGHRSVSWYQQTPGQGLQFLFEYFSETQRNKGNFPGRFSGRQFSNSRSEMNVSTLELGDSALYLCASSVDGDEKLFFGSGTQLSVL.

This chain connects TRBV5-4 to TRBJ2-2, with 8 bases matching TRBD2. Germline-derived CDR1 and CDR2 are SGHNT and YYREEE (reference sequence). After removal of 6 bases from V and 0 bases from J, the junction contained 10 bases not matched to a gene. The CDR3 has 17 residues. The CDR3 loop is CASTWGRGASNTGELFF. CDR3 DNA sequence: TGTGCCAGCACCTGGGGGCGGGGGGCCTCGAACACCGGGGAGCTGTTTTTT.

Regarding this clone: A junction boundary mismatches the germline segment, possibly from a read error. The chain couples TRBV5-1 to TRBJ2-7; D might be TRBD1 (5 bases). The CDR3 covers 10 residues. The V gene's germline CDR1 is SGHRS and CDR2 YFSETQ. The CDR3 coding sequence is TGCGCCAGCACCTTGAGACAGAGACACTTC. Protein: CASTLRQRHF.

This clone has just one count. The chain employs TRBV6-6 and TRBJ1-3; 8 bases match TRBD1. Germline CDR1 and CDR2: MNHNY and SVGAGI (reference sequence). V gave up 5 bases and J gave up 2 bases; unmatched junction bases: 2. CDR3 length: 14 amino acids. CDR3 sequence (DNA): TGTGCCAGCAGTACGGGACAGGCTGGAAACACCATATATTTT. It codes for CASSTGQAGNTIYF.

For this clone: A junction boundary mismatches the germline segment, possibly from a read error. Here the CDR3 DNA reads TGTGCCGGCAGACAGGGGGCAAGGAGCACTGAAGCTTTCTTT. It translates to CAGRQGARSTEAFF. This chain uses TRBV28 with TRBJ1-1, with 10 bases fitting TRBD1. CDR1 and CDR2 (germline): MDHEN, SYDVKM. The CDR3 is made up of 14 amino acids. The full variable domain, its missing parts supplied by reference TRBV28 and TRBJ1-1, is DVKVTQSSRYLVKRTGEKVFLECVQDMDHENMFWYRQDPGLGLRLIYFSYDVKMKEKGDIPEGYSVSREKKERFSLILESASTNQTSMYLCAGRQGARSTEAFFGQGTRLTVV.

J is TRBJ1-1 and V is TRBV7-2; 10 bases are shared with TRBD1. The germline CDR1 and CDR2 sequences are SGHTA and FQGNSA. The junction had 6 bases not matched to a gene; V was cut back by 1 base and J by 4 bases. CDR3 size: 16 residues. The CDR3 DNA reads TGTGCCAGCAGCTTAGGGGACAGGGGATTGAGCACTGAAGCTTTCTTT. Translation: CASSLGDRGLSTEAFF.

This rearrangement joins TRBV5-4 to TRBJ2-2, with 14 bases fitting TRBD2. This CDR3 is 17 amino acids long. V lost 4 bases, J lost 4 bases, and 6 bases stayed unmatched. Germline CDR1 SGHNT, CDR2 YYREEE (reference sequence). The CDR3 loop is CASSGLAGGAGTGELFF. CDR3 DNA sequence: TGTGCCAGCAGCGGACTAGCGGGGGGTGCGGGCACCGGGGAGCTGTTTTTT.

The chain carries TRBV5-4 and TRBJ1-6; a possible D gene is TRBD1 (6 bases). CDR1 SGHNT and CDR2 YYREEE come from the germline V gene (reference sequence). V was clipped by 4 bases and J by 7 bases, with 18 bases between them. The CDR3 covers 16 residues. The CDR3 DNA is TGTGCCAGCAGCACACCCCTCACAGGGACGAATTCACCCCTCCACTTT. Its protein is CASSTPLTGTNSPLHF.

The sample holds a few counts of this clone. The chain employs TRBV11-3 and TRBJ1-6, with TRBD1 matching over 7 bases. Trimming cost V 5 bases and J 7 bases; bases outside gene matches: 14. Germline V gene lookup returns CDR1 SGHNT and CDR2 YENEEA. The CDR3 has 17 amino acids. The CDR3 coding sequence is TGTGCCAGCAGCACACACCGGACAGGCCCTTCCAATTCACCCCTCCACTTT. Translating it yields CASSTHRTGPSNSPLHF.

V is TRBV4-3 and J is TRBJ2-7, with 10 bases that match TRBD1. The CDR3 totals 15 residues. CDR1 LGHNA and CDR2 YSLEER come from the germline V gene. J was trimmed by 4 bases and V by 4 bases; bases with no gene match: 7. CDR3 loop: CASSLAGTGEYEQYF. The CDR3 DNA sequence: TGCGCCAGCAGCCTTGCCGGGACAGGGGAGTACGAGCAGTACTTC.

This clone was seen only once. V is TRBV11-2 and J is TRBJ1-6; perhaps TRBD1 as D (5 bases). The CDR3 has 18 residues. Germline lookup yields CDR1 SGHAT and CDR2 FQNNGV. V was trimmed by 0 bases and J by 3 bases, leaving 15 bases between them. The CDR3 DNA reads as TGTGCCAGCAGCTTAGAAGGGGCGGGGCAGAACTATAATTCACCCCTCCACTTT. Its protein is CASSLEGAGQNYNSPLHF.

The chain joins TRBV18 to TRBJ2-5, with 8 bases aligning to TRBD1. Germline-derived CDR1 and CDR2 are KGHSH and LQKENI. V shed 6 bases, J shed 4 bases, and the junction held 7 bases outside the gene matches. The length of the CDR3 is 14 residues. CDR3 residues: CASSGQGAGETQYF. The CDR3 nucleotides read TGTGCCAGCTCGGGCCAGGGGGCAGGAGAGACCCAGTACTTC.

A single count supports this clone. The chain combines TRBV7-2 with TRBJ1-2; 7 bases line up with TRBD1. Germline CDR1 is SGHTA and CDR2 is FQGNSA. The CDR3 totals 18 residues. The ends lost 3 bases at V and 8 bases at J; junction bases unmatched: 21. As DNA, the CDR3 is TGTGCCAGCAGCTTTTCACCGGGACAGTTGTCCGGGGTGGTAGGCTACACCTTC. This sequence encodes CASSFSPGQLSGVVGYTF.

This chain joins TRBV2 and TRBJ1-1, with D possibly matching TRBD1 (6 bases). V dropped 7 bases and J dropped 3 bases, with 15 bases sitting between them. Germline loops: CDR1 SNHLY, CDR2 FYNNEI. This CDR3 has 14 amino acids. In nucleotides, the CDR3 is TGTGCCAGCAAACTAGGGGGTTCCTACACTGAAGCTTTCTTT. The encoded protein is CASKLGGSYTEAFF. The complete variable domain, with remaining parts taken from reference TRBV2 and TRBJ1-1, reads EPEVTQTPSHQVTQMGQEVILRCVPISNHLYFYWYRQILGQKVEFLVSFYNNEISEKSEIFDDQFSVERPDGSNFTLKIRSTKLEDSAMYFCASKLGGSYTEAFFGQGTRLTVV.

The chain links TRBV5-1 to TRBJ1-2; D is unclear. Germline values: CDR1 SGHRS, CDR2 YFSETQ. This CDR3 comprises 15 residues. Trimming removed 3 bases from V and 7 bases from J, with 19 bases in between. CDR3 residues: CASSSTLREPGGYTF. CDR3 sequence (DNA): TGCGCCAGCAGCTCTACCCTGCGAGAGCCGGGTGGCTACACCTTC. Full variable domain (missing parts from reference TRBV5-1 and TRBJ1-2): KAGVTQTPRYLIKTRGQQVTLSCSPISGHRSVSWYQQTPGQGLQFLFEYFSETQRNKGNFPGRFSGRQFSNSRSEMNVSTLELGDSALYLCASSSTLREPGGYTFGSGTRLTVV.

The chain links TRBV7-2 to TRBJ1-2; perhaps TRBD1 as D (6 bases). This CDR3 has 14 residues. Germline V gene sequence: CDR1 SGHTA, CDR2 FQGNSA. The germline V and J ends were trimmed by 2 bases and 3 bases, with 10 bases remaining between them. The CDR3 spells CASSLNSGDYGYTF. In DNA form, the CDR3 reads TGTGCCAGCAGCTTAAATTCAGGGGACTATGGCTACACCTTC.

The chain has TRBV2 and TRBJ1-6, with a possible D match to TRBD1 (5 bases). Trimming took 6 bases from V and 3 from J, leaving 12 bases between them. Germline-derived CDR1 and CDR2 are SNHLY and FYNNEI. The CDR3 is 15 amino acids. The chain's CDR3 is CASRGHLGYNSPLHF. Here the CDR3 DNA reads TGTGCCAGCAGGGGGCACTTGGGCTATAATTCACCCCTCCACTTT. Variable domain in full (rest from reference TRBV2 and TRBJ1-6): EPEVTQTPSHQVTQMGQEVILRCVPISNHLYFYWYRQILGQKVEFLVSFYNNEISEKSEIFDDQFSVERPDGSNFTLKIRSTKLEDSAMYFCASRGHLGYNSPLHFGNGTRLTVT.

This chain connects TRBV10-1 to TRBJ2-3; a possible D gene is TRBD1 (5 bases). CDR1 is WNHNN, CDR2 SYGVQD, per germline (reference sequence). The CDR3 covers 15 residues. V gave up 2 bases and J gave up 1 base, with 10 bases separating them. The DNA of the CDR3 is TGCGCCAGCAGTGAGCAGGGTGGTGGCACAGATACGCAGTATTTT. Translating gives CASSEQGGGTDTQYF.

The CDR3 is CATSRDRGGSDTDTQYF. CDR3 coding DNA: TGTGCCACCAGCAGGGACAGGGGGGGGTCTGACACAGATACGCAGTATTTT. The chain joins TRBV15 to TRBJ2-3; 10 positions agree with TRBD1. The germline V gene has CDR1 LNHNV and CDR2 YYDKDF (reference sequence). The CDR3 sequence is 17 residues long. The junction had 8 bases not matched to a gene; V was cut back by 3 bases and J by 2 bases. The whole variable domain, filled in from reference TRBV15 and TRBJ2-3, reads DAMVIQNPRYQVTQFGKPVTLSCSQTLNHNVMYWYQQKSSQAPKLLFHYYDKDFNNEADTPDNFQSRRPNTSFCFLDIRSPGLGDTAMYLCATSRDRGGSDTDTQYFGPGTRLTVL.

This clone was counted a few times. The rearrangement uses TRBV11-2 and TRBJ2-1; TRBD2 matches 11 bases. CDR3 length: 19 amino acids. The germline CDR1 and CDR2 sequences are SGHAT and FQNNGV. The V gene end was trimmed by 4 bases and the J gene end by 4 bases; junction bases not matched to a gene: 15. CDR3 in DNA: TGTGCCAGCAGCTGGAGACAGGGCAGCCCTAGCGGGGGGTACAATGAGCAGTTCTTC. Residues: CASSWRQGSPSGGYNEQFF.

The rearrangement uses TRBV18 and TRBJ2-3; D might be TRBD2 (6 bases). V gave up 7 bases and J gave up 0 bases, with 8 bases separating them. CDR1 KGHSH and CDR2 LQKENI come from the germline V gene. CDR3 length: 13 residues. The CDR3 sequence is CASCRESTDTQYF. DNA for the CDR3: TGTGCCAGCTGCCGGGAGAGCACAGATACGCAGTATTTT.

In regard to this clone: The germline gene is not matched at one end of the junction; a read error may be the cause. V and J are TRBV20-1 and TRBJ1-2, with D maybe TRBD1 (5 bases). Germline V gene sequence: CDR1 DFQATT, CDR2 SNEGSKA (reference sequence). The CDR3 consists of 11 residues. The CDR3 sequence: CSATNRLGDAF. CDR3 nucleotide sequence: TGCAGTGCTACCAACAGGTTGGGCGACGCCTTC.

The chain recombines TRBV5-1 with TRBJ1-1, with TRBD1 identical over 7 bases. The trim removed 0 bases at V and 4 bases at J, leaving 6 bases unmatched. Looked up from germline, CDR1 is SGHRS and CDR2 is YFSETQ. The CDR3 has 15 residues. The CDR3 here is CASSLVDRVSTEAFF. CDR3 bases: TGCGCCAGCAGCTTGGTTGACAGGGTTAGCACTGAAGCTTTCTTT.

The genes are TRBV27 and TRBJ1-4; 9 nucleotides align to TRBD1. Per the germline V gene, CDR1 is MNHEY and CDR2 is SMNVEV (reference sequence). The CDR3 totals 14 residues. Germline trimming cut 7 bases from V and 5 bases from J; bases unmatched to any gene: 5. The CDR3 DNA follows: TGTGCCAGCACCGCCGGACAGGGGAATGAAAAACTGTTTTTT. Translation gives CASTAGQGNEKLFF.

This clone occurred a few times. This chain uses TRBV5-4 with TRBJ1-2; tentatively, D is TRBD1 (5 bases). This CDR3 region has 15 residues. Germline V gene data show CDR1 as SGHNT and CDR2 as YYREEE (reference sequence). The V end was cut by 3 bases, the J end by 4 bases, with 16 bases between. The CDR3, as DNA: TGTGCCAGCAGCTCCCGACAGCAGAGGATCTATGGCTACACCTTC. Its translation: CASSSRQQRIYGYTF.

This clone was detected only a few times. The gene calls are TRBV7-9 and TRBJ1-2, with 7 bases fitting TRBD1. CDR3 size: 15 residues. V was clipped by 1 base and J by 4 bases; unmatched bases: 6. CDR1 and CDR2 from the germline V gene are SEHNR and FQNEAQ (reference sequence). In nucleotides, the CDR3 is TGTGCCAGCAGCTTAGGAGCGACAGGGCCCTATGGCTACACCTTC. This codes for CASSLGATGPYGYTF.

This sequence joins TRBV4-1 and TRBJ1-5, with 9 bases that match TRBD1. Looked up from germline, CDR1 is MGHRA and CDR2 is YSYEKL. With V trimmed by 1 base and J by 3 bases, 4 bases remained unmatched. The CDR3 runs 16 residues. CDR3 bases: TGCGCCAGCAGCCAAGGGACAGGGGCCTACAATCAGCCCCAGCATTTT. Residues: CASSQGTGAYNQPQHF.